Presented here are 18 T cell receptor beta chains from one specimen sequenced in a study of shared clonotypes between healthy human individuals. Produced via immunoSEQ multiplex PCR; TCRdb's table is partial and in-frame only. The profile shows some 1,100,000 clones, 70% to 80% of them singletons. The sequenced material came from memory CD4+ T cells from PBMCs. This sample's subset: CD45RA-negative fraction. The receptors stem from a man between 18 and 29 years old in good health. Some clones in this sample may be carry-over from other donors' samples.

The V and J genes are TRBV4-3 and TRBJ1-1; D unclear. The germline gives CDR1 LGHNA, CDR2 YSLEER. V was shortened by 2 bases and J by 2 bases, with 9 bases between the two germline ends. This CDR3 region has 14 residues. The CDR3 nucleotides read TGCGCCAGCAGCCAACTGGGGATTAACACTGAAGCTTTCTTT. The encoded protein is CASSQLGINTEAFF.

The chain uses TRBV13 and TRBJ2-1, with D possibly TRBD2 on 5 matching bases. V lost 6 bases to trimming and J lost 6 bases, with 15 bases between them. This CDR3 region has 14 residues. Germline lookup yields CDR1 PRHDT and CDR2 FYEKMQ (reference sequence). DNA of the CDR3: TGTGCCAGCAGTCTATTACTAGTAAGCAATGAGCAGTTCTTC. This encodes CASSLLLVSNEQFF.

The gene calls are TRBV11-2 and TRBJ2-3; the D is unclear. CDR3 length: 17 amino acids. CDR1 and CDR2 from the germline V gene are SGHAT and FQNNGV. Trimming removed 2 bases at V and 0 bases at J, with 15 bases between. The CDR3, as DNA: TGTGCCAGCAGCTTAAGGCGAACTACGTCTAGCACAGATACGCAGTATTTT. It specifies CASSLRRTTSSTDTQYF.

The V and J genes are TRBV9 and TRBJ2-7, with TRBD2 matching over 13 bases. Per germline, CDR1 SGDLS and CDR2 YYNGEE. V was clipped by 0 bases and J by 7 bases; unmatched bases: 7. The CDR3 has 16 amino acids. The CDR3 DNA reads TGTGCCAGCAGCGTAGACCCCTGGACTAGCGGGAGAGAGCAGTACTTC. Amino acids: CASSVDPWTSGREQYF.

This chain joins TRBV6-1 and TRBJ2-5; TRBD2 aligns across 14 bases. The CDR3 is made up of 19 amino acids. Germline CDR1 reads MNHNS; CDR2 reads SASEGT. V gave up 1 base and J gave up 5 bases; unmatched junction bases: 12. CDR3: CASSEVFRLAGGVGETQYF. Written as DNA, the CDR3 is TGTGCCAGCAGTGAAGTCTTCCGACTAGCGGGAGGGGTAGGGGAGACCCAGTACTTC.

The chain carries TRBV6-5 and TRBJ1-1; D unresolved. Germline lookup yields CDR1 MNHEY and CDR2 SVGAGI. The CDR3 has 15 residues. Deletions cut 6 bases from V and 4 bases from J, with 18 bases between. The CDR3 here is CASSPRPARGTEAFF. CDR3 DNA: TGTGCCAGCAGCCCCCGTCCCGCGCGAGGCACTGAAGCTTTCTTT.

This clone was counted once. The V call is TRBV5-1, the J call TRBJ2-3; 7 nucleotides line up with TRBD2. From germline, CDR1 is SGHRS and CDR2 YFSETQ. The CDR3 sequence is 14 residues long. The V segment lost 1 base and the J segment 4 bases; nucleotides outside the gene matches: 3. As DNA, the CDR3 is TGCGCCAGCAGCTTGTCGGGGGGTGCAGATACGCAGTATTTT. Translated, it gives CASSLSGGADTQYF.

Only a few counts were recorded for this clone. This chain uses TRBV2 with TRBJ1-4, with D perhaps matching TRBD1 (6 bases). This CDR3 spans 13 amino acids. Per germline, CDR1 SNHLY and CDR2 FYNNEI. V gave up 3 bases and J gave up 10 bases, with 12 bases separating them. CDR3 sequence: CASSDQGPGKLFF. DNA of the CDR3: TGTGCCAGCAGTGATCAGGGGCCGGGAAAACTGTTTTTT.

The chain employs TRBV9 and TRBJ2-1, with no clear D. CDR3 length equals 16 residues. Trimming cost V 1 base and J 1 base, with 12 bases left between them. From germline, CDR1 is SGDLS and CDR2 YYNGEE. As DNA, the CDR3 is TGTGCCAGCAGCGTAATCGTCGCGGCTTCCTACAATGAGCAGTTCTTC. Translation gives CASSVIVAASYNEQFF.

On this clone itself: The conserved final phenylalanine or tryptophan is absent from the CDR3, which likely points to a read error. The CDR3 loop reads CAWINVREAFL. CDR3 sequence (DNA): TGTGCCTGGATTAATGTAAGGGAAGCTTTCCTT. The chain recombines TRBV30 with TRBJ1-1; D uncertain. The germline CDR1 and CDR2 sequences are GTSNPN and SVGIG (reference sequence). Trimming cost V 4 bases and J 8 bases, with 11 bases left between them. The CDR3 is made up of 11 amino acids.

The chain employs TRBV6-6 and TRBJ1-3; TRBD1 might be the D (5 bases). CDR1 and CDR2 from the germline V gene are MNHNY and SVGAGI (reference sequence). The CDR3 has 16 amino acids. V gave up 2 bases and J gave up 2 bases, with 13 bases separating them. This chain's CDR3 is CASSYKVGGAGNTIYF. The CDR3 coding sequence is TGTGCCAGCAGTTACAAGGTCGGAGGGGCTGGAAACACCATATATTTT.

V is TRBV28 and J is TRBJ1-3, with 7 bases that match TRBD1. CDR3 length: 14 residues. CDR1 and CDR2 from the germline V gene are MDHEN and SYDVKM. V gave up 7 bases and J gave up 9 bases; unmatched junction bases: 12. The CDR3 reads CASKSQGSRATIYF. The CDR3 DNA sequence: TGTGCCAGCAAATCACAGGGGAGTCGCGCCACCATATATTTT.

J is TRBJ1-2 and V is TRBV28; 8 positions match TRBD1. After removal of 6 bases from V and 6 bases from J, the junction contained 3 bases not matched to a gene. Germline CDR1 MDHEN, CDR2 SYDVKM. The CDR3 spans 12 residues. The CDR3 nucleotides are TGTGCCAGCAGCAGGACAGGGAATGGCTACACCTTC. Its translation is CASSRTGNGYTF.

On this clone itself: Other DNA sequences in this specimen translate into the identical CDR3. The rearrangement links TRBV7-9 to TRBJ1-2; 12 positions agree with TRBD1. Per the germline V gene, CDR1 is SEHNR and CDR2 is FQNEAQ (reference sequence). CDR3 size: 15 residues. V was clipped by 5 bases and J by 4 bases; unmatched bases: 5. CDR3 in DNA: TGTGCCAGCAGCCCCGGGACAGGGGGCATCTATGGCTACACCTTC. Its protein product is CASSPGTGGIYGYTF. Filled out from reference TRBV7-9 and TRBJ1-2, the complete variable domain reads DTGVSQNPRHKITKRGQNVTFRCDPISEHNRLYWYRQTLGQGPEFLTYFQNEAQLEKSRLLSDRFSAERPKGSFSTLEIQRTEQGDSAMYLCASSPGTGGIYGYTFGSGTRLTVV.

V is TRBV9 and J is TRBJ2-5; a weak D match, TRBD2 (6 bases). Trimming removed 8 bases from V and 0 bases from J, with 14 bases in between. The CDR3 sequence is 14 residues long. The germline CDR1 and CDR2 sequences are SGDLS and YYNGEE. The CDR3 region is CASQADYNQETQYF. The CDR3 DNA sequence: TGTGCCAGTCAGGCGGACTACAACCAAGAGACCCAGTACTTC.

The rearrangement joins TRBV6-6 to TRBJ1-1; D is uncertain. Germline CDR1 MNHNY, CDR2 SVGAGI (reference sequence). Trimming stripped 4 bases from V and 3 bases from J, with 9 bases between. The CDR3 runs 13 residues. The CDR3 nucleotides are TGTGCCAGCAGTTGGAGACCGGACACTGAAGCTTTCTTT. Translation: CASSWRPDTEAFF.

In this sample, this clone turned up a few times. The chain carries TRBV28 and TRBJ2-7, with D possibly TRBD1 on 5 matching bases. V dropped 1 base and J dropped 6 bases, with 13 bases sitting between them. There are 14 residues in the CDR3. Looked up from germline, CDR1 is MDHEN and CDR2 is SYDVKM. The CDR3: CASSLSGPLGEQYF. Written as DNA, the CDR3 is TGTGCCAGCAGTTTATCAGGGCCCCTAGGCGAGCAGTACTTC.

This sequence joins TRBV4-3 and TRBJ2-2, with TRBD2 identical over 12 bases. V lost 2 bases, J lost 1 base, and 2 bases stayed unmatched. The germline V gene has CDR1 LGHNA and CDR2 YSLEER. The CDR3 is made up of 17 amino acids. The chain's CDR3 is CASSQSLAGGNTGELFF. For the CDR3, the DNA is TGCGCCAGCAGCCAATCACTAGCGGGAGGGAACACCGGGGAGCTGTTTTTT.